The clone carrying this TCR beta chain was counted at least ten times. What it recognizes is unknown. Germline is not matched at one junction end, which may reflect a read error. Amplified TCR beta CDR3 regions were obtained using RNA transcripts as template. HTBI primers primed a first-round RT-PCR, and a second-round multiplex PCR followed. TCRdb analysed the multiplex PCR reads with MiXCR anew, one entry per CDR3 protein. The sample holds about half a million distinct CDR3 sequences, about 15% seen once. Under 3 months in duration, the ophthalmopathy in affected donors had moderate-to-severe activity, CAS ≥3 and NOSPECS ≥4. Clinical symptoms, serum thyroxine, TRAb, thyroid ultrasound and orbital computed tomography determined diagnosis. This record belongs to a study of Graves' ophthalmopathy and Graves' hyperthyroidism. Germline lookup yields CDR1 MNHEY and CDR2 SVGAGI. The CDR3 covers 14 residues.

Broader study findings: Clonotypes were expanded in thyroid at above 0.001 frequency, and most also appeared in blood.

The chain combines TRBV6-5 with TRBJ1-1, with 9 bases lining up with TRBD1. The sequence came from a woman aged 25 to 45 with Graves' ophthalmopathy. Sequencing input: blood. The CDR3 DNA is TGTGCCAGCAGTAGACAGGGGGTAGAAACTGGAGCTTTCTTT. This codes for CASSRQGVETGAFF.